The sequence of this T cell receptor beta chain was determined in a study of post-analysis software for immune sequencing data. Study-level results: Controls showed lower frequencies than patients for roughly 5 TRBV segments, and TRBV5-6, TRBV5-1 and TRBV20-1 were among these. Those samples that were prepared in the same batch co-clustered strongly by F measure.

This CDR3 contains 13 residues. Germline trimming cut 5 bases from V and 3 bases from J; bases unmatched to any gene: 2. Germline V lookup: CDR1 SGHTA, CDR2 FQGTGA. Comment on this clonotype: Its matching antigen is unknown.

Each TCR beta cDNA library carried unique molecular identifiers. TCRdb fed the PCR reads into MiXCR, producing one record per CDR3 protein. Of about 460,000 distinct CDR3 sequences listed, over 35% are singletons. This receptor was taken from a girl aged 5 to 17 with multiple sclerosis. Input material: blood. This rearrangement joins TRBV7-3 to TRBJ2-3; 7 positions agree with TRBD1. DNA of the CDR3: TGTGCCAGCAGCCAGGGGGTGACAGATACGCAGTATTTT. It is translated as CASSQGVTDTQYF.